Following are 17 T cell receptor beta chains from one sample sequenced in a study of CD8+CD57+ T cells in acquired aplastic anemia. Patients chosen for sequencing had CD8+CD57+ cells that had expanded, as shown by flow cytometry. TCR beta VDJ and CDR3 profiling used genomic DNA as template. TCRdb re-called the reads with MiXCR, one entry per CDR3 protein. Found here are about 54,000 distinct CDR3 sequences, 55% to 70% of them singletons; the top ten hold about 15%. The sequencing input was sorted CD4+, CD8+, or CD8+CD57+ T cells (not recorded which) from PBMCs. These receptors all stem from a human donor with aplastic anemia.

The chain combines TRBV7-2 with TRBJ2-7; D not certain. Between the trimmed V and J ends, which lost 5 bases and 3 bases, there was a span of 11 bases. Germline values: CDR1 SGHTA, CDR2 FQGNSA. The CDR3 length is 13 residues. CDR3 residues: CASSQTPGYEQYF. The CDR3 DNA reads as TGTGCCAGCAGCCAGACCCCCGGCTACGAGCAGTACTTC.

The table lists this clonotype with many counts. CDR3 sequence reads: CASTHRPWNSNTEAFF. The DNA for the CDR3 is TGTGCCAGCACCCATCGACCGTGGAATTCGAACACTGAAGCTTTCTTT. The chain combines TRBV5-6 with TRBJ1-1, with unresolved D. Looked up from germline, CDR1 is SGHDT and CDR2 is YYEEEE. This CDR3 spans 16 amino acids. The V gene lost 6 bases and the J gene lost 1 base, with 19 bases spanning the gap.

On this clonotype itself: The germline gene is not matched at one end of the junction; a read error may be the cause. The chain joins TRBV29-1 to TRBJ2-7, with D possibly matching TRBD2 (6 bases). CDR3 length equals 14 residues. Germline lookup yields CDR1 SQVTM and CDR2 ANQGSEA. CDR3 residues: CSVPNPGTGYEQYF. CDR3 bases: TGCAGCGTCCCTAACCCCGGGACTGGCTACGAACAGTACTTC.

This clonotype was seen only once. This chain connects TRBV15 to TRBJ1-5; D is uncertain. CDR3 length: 12 residues. V was shortened by 3 bases and J by 6 bases, with 6 bases between the two germline ends. Germline CDR1 LNHNV, CDR2 YYDKDF (reference sequence). The CDR3 sequence is CATSSAGQPQHF. CDR3 nucleotide sequence: TGTGCCACCAGCAGCGCAGGTCAGCCCCAGCATTTT.

This clonotype appeared a few times. In DNA, the CDR3 is TGTGCCAGCAGCTTAGTACCACAGCGGAACACTGAAGCTTTCTTT. It translates to CASSLVPQRNTEAFF. This sequence joins TRBV7-9 and TRBJ1-1; D is ambiguous. Per germline, CDR1 SEHNR and CDR2 FQNEAQ (reference sequence). The CDR3 covers 15 residues. V lost 1 base, J lost 1 base, and 10 bases lay in between.

The CDR3: CASSEQGEGTQYF. CDR3 bases: TGTGCCAGCAGTGAACAGGGTGAAGGGACCCAGTACTTC. V is TRBV2 and J is TRBJ2-5, with a weak D call TRBD1 (5 bases). V was trimmed by 2 bases and J by 7 bases, leaving 11 bases between them. Per the germline V gene, CDR1 is SNHLY and CDR2 is FYNNEI. This CDR3 comprises 13 residues.

The chain uses TRBV7-9 and TRBJ2-7, with 7 bases that match TRBD1. The germline gives CDR1 SEHNR, CDR2 FQNEAQ (reference sequence). Germline trimming cut 1 base from V and 3 bases from J; bases unmatched to any gene: 3. The CDR3 is 14 residues long. The CDR3 nucleotides are TGTGCCAGCAGCTTAGGGCAGGGGGACTACGAGCAGTACTTC. Protein sequence: CASSLGQGDYEQYF.

The chain is built from TRBV20-1 and TRBJ1-1; D ambiguous. Trimming stripped 3 bases from V and 2 bases from J, with 10 bases between. The length of the CDR3 is 13 residues. CDR1 is DFQATT and CDR2 is SNEGSKA in the germline V gene (reference sequence). Written as DNA, the CDR3 is TGCAGTGCTAGCGACTGGGGAAACACTGAAGCTTTCTTT. Translated: CSASDWGNTEAFF.

This clonotype occurred many times. The chain joins TRBV9 to TRBJ1-1, with D perhaps matching TRBD1 (6 bases). V shed 0 bases and J shed 0 bases, with 15 bases lying between them. Germline assignment: CDR1 SGDLS and CDR2 YYNGEE. The CDR3 sequence is 17 residues long. The CDR3 nucleotides read TGTGCCAGCAGCGTAGGCGAGGGGGAGGGCCTGAACACTGAAGCTTTCTTT. Translating gives CASSVGEGEGLNTEAFF.

This clonotype came up many times. V and J are TRBV3-1 and TRBJ1-4; possible D gene TRBD1, 5 bases. Germline lookup yields CDR1 LGHDT and CDR2 YNNKEL (reference sequence). The CDR3 has 14 residues. The ends were cut back, 4 bases at V and 8 bases at J, with 14 bases in the middle. The CDR3 here is CASSPGGAREKLFF. CDR3 sequence (DNA): TGTGCCAGCAGCCCTGGTGGGGCGCGAGAAAAACTGTTTTTT.

This clonotype was detected a few times. This chain uses TRBV7-2 with TRBJ2-5; D remains ambiguous. The CDR3 length is 12 residues. V was shortened by 5 bases and J by 5 bases, with 9 bases between the two germline ends. Germline CDR1 SGHTA, CDR2 FQGNSA. CDR3: CASSPPWETQYF. CDR3 coding DNA: TGTGCCAGCAGCCCCCCTTGGGAGACCCAGTACTTC. The full variable domain, its missing parts supplied by reference TRBV7-2 and TRBJ2-5, is GAGVSQSPSNKVTEKGKDVELRCDPISGHTALYWYRQSLGQGLEFLIYFQGNSAPDKSGLPSDRFSAERTGGSVSTLTIQRTQQEDSAVYLCASSPPWETQYFGPGTRLLVL.

This clonotype was recorded at least ten times. The chain couples TRBV29-1 to TRBJ2-3; 7 bases align to TRBD1. CDR1 and CDR2 from the germline V gene are SQVTM and ANQGSEA. This CDR3 has 15 amino acids. V trimming: 6 bases; J trimming: 5 bases; junction bases outside the gene matches: 14. In DNA form, the CDR3 reads TGCAGCGTCAACTCCGGGACAGCCCCCGGAGATACGCAGTATTTT. It translates to CSVNSGTAPGDTQYF.

This clonotype came up many times. The chain uses TRBV13 and TRBJ2-7; possibly TRBD2 for D (7 bases). The CDR3 is made up of 14 amino acids. Germline lookup yields CDR1 PRHDT and CDR2 FYEKMQ (reference sequence). V lost 0 bases, J lost 7 bases, and 13 bases lay in between. The CDR3: CASSLGGGAKEQYV. The CDR3 DNA reads as TGTGCCAGCAGCTTAGGAGGGGGGGCGAAGGAGCAGTACGTC.

This rearrangement joins TRBV20-1 to TRBJ2-7; D may be TRBD2 (6 bases). This CDR3 region has 13 residues. Trimming shortened V by 6 bases and J by 5 bases, and 17 bases separated the two germline ends. Germline assignment: CDR1 DFQATT and CDR2 SNEGSKA (reference sequence). CDR3 in DNA: TGCAGTGCGACACCGGGACTCACGGACGAGCAGTACTTC. This translates into CSATPGLTDEQYF.

The rearrangement uses TRBV20-1 and TRBJ2-7, with D unclear. Trimming removed 3 bases at V and 2 bases at J, with 11 bases between. The germline CDR1 and CDR2 sequences are DFQATT and SNEGSKA (reference sequence). The CDR3 loop spans 13 amino acids. CDR3 in amino acids: CSARVYPTYEQYF. CDR3 sequence (DNA): TGCAGTGCTAGGGTGTATCCAACCTACGAGCAGTACTTC.

Only one count was recorded for this clonotype. One end of the junction fails to match germline, which may point to a read error. The chain couples TRBV7-9 to TRBJ2-5, with 13 bases matching TRBD2. The CDR3 is 17 residues long. Germline V gives CDR1 SEHNR, CDR2 FQNEAQ (reference sequence). As DNA, the CDR3 is TGCGCCAGCAGCCTAGGACTAGCGGGGGCCCGACGGGAGACCCAGTACTTC. Its translation is CASSLGLAGARRETQYF.

This clonotype has a count of ten or more. This chain connects TRBV20-1 to TRBJ1-1; no clear D. Trimming took off 0 bases at V and 3 bases at J, with 14 bases between the two ends. Germline CDR1 DFQATT, CDR2 SNEGSKA (reference sequence). The CDR3 is 15 residues long. The CDR3 region is CSARDRSGIDTEAFF. The CDR3 DNA follows: TGCAGTGCTAGAGATCGTTCGGGGATCGACACTGAAGCTTTCTTT.